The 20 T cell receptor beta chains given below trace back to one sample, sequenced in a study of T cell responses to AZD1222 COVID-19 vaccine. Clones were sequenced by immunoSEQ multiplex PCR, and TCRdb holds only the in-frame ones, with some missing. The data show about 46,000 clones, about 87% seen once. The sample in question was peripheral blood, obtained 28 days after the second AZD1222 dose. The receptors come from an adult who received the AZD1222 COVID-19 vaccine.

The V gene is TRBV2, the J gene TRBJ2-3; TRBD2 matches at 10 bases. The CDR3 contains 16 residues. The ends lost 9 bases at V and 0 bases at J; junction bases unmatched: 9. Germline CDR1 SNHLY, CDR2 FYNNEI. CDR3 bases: TGTGCCAGGAGACGGACTAGCGGTACTAGCACAGATACGCAGTATTTT. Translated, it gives CARRRTSGTSTDTQYF.

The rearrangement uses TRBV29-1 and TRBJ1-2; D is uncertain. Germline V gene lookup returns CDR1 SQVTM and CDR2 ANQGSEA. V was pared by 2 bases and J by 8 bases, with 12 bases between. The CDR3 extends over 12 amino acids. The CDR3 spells CSVENPVAGYTF. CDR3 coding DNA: TGCAGCGTTGAAAACCCCGTCGCGGGCTACACCTTC.

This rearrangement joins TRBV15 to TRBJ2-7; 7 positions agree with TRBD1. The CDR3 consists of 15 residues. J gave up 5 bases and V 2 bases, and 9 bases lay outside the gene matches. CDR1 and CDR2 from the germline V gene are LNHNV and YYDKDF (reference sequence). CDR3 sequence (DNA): TGTGCCACCAGCAGAAGAACAGGGGCCGGCGACGAGCAGTACTTC. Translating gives CATSRRTGAGDEQYF.

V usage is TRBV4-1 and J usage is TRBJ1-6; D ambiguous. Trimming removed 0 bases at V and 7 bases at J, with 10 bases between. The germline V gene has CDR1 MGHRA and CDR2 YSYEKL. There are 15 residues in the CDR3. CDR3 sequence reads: CASSQEGTANSPLHF. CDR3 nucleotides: TGCGCCAGCAGCCAAGAGGGTACGGCAAATTCACCCCTCCACTTT.

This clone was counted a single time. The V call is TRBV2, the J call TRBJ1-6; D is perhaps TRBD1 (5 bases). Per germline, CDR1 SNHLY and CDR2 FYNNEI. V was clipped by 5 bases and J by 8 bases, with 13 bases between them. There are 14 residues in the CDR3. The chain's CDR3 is CASSFQGFDSPLHF. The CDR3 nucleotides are TGTGCCAGCAGTTTCCAGGGCTTTGATTCACCCCTCCACTTT.

CDR3 DNA: TGCGCCAGCAGCCCCCCGCGGGACAGGGGAACCTACTACGAGCAGTACTTC. It yields the protein CASSPPRDRGTYYEQYF. The chain is built from TRBV5-1 and TRBJ2-7; 10 positions match TRBD1. CDR1 is SGHRS and CDR2 is YFSETQ in the germline V gene. V shed 4 bases, J shed 3 bases, and the junction held 13 bases outside the gene matches. This CDR3 region has 17 residues.

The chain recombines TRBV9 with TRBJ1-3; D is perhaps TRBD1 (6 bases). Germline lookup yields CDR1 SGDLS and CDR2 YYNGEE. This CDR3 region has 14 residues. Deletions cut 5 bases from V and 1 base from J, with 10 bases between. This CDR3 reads CASSNTGSGNTIYF. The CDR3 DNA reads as TGTGCCAGCAGTAACACAGGGTCTGGAAACACCATATATTTT.

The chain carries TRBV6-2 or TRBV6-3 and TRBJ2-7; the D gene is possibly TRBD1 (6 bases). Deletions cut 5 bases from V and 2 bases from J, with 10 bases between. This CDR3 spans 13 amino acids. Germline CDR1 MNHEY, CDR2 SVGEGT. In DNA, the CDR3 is TGTGCCAGCAGTAGTACAGGGCCCTACGAGCAGTACTTC. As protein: CASSSTGPYEQYF.

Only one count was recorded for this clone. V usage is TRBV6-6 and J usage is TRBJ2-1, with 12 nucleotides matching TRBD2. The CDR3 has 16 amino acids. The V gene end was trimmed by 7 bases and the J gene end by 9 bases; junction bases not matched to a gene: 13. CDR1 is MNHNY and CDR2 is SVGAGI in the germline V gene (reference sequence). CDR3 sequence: CASTNLAGGPDSEQFF. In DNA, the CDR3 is TGTGCCAGCACTAACCTAGCGGGAGGGCCAGATAGTGAGCAGTTCTTC.

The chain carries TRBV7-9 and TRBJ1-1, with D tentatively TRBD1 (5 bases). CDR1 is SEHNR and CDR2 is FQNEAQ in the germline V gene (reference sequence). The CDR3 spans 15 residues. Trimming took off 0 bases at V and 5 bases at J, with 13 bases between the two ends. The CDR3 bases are TGTGCCAGCAGCTTAGCCTCGGGCAGGGCTACTGAAGCTTTCTTT. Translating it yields CASSLASGRATEAFF.

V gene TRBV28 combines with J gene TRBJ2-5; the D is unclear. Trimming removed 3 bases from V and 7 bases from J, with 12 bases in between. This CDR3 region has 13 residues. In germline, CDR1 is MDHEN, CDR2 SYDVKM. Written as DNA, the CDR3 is TGTGCCAGCAGTTTGAGGAGACCACGGACCCAGTACTTC. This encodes CASSLRRPRTQYF.

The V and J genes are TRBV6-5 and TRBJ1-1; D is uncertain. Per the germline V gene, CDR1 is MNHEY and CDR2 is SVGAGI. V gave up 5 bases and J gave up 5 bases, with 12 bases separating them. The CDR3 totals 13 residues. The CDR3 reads CASSPDARTEAFF. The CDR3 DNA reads TGTGCCAGCAGTCCGGACGCTCGGACTGAAGCTTTCTTT.

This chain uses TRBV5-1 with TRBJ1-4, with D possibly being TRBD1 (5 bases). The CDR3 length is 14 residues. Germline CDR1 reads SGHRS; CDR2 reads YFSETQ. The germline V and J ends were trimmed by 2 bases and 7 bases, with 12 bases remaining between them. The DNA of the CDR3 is TGCGCCAGCAGCTTAGGTGGGGCGGGTGAAAAACTGTTTTTT. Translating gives CASSLGGAGEKLFF.

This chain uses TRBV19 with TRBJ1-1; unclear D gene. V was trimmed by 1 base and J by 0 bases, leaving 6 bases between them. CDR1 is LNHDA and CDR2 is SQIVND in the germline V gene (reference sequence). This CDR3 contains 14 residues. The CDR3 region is CASSIVRMNTEAFF. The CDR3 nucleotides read TGTGCCAGTAGTATAGTCCGAATGAACACTGAAGCTTTCTTT.

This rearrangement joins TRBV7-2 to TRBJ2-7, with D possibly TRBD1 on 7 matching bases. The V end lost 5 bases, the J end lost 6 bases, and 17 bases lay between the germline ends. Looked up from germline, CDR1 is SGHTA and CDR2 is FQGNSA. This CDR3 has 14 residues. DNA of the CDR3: TGTGCCAGCAGCCTCCCAGGGGGGTATACCGAGCAGTACTTC. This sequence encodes CASSLPGGYTEQYF.

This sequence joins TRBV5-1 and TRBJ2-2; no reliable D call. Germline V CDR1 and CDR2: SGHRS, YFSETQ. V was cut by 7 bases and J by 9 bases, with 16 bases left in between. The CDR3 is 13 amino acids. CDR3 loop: CASRPPFERELFF. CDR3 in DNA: TGCGCCAGCCGCCCCCCGTTTGAGAGGGAGCTGTTTTTT.

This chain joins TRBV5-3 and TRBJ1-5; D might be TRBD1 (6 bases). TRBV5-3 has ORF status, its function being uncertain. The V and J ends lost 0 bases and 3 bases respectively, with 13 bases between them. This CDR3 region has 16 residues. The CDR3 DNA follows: TGTGCCAGAAGCTTGGTTCTACAGGGACTCAATCAGCCCCAGCATTTT. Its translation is CARSLVLQGLNQPQHF.

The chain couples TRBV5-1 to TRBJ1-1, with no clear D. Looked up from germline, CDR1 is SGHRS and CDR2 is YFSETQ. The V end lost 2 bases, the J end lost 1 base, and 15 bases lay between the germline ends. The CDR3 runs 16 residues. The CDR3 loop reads CASSFDPFGWNTEAFF. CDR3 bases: TGCGCCAGCAGCTTTGATCCTTTTGGGTGGAACACTGAAGCTTTCTTT.

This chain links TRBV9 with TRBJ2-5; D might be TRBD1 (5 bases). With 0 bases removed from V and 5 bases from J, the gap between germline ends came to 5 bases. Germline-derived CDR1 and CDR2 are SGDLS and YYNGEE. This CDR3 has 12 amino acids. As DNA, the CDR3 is TGTGCCAGCAGCGTAGAGGGGGAGACCCAGTACTTC. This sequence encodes CASSVEGETQYF.

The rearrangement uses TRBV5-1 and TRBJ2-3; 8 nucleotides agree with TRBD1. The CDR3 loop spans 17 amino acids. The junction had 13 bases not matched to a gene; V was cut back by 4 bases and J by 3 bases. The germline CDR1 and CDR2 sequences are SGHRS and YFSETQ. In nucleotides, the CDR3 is TGCGCCAGCAGCCCCGGACAGGGAGGATCCAGGACAGATACGCAGTATTTT. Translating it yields CASSPGQGGSRTDTQYF.